The 4 T cell receptor beta chains below were found in one sample sequenced in a study of blood T cell repertoires in COVID-19 (dated by TCRdb to about 2020). To prepare the library, the immunoSEQ multiplex PCR assay was applied. Entries here come from immuneACCESS through TCRdb and include only in-frame sequences with V and J called. Some clones fail to appear in such tables; in the studies checked, an unresolved V gene covers under half of the shortfall, and the cause of the remainder is unknown. The table for this sample lists 200,000 or so clones; under 90% of them were counted only once. The ten largest make up approximately 10% of the sample. Sequencing input: peripheral blood. The receptor source for this set is an elderly woman with COVID-19, enrolled during active disease.

This sequence joins TRBV6-5 and TRBJ1-4; weak D call: TRBD1 (6 bases). V was cut by 6 bases and J by 8 bases, with 16 bases left in between. Germline V gene sequence: CDR1 MNHEY, CDR2 SVGAGI. The CDR3 consists of 14 residues. In DNA, the CDR3 is TGTGCCAGCAGAACGGGGGGGCTGGGAGAAAAACTGTTTTTT. This sequence encodes CASRTGGLGEKLFF.

The chain couples TRBV6-5 to TRBJ2-7; 9 bases line up with TRBD1. The J segment lost 2 bases and the V segment lost 2 bases, leaving 4 bases of the junction unmatched. The CDR3 extends over 15 amino acids. Germline V CDR1 and CDR2: MNHEY, SVGAGI. The CDR3: CASSYGTGRTYEQYF. The CDR3 DNA follows: TGTGCCAGCAGTTACGGGACAGGGCGTACCTACGAGCAGTACTTC.

The rearrangement joins TRBV6-6 to TRBJ2-7; D ambiguous. Germline V gives CDR1 MNHNY, CDR2 SVGAGI (reference sequence). This CDR3 has 13 amino acids. The V gene lost 7 bases and the J gene lost 2 bases, with 12 bases spanning the gap. CDR3 loop: CASTPNEPYEQYF. As DNA, the CDR3 is TGTGCCAGCACCCCAAATGAGCCCTACGAGCAGTACTTC.

This sequence joins TRBV14 and TRBJ2-1; no clear D. The length of the CDR3 is 14 residues. Trimming removed 4 bases at V and 1 base at J, with 8 bases between. Germline CDR1 SGHDN, CDR2 FVKESK. In nucleotides, the CDR3 is TGTGCCAGCAGCCCGACAAATTCCTACAATGAGCAGTTCTTC. Its protein is CASSPTNSYNEQFF.